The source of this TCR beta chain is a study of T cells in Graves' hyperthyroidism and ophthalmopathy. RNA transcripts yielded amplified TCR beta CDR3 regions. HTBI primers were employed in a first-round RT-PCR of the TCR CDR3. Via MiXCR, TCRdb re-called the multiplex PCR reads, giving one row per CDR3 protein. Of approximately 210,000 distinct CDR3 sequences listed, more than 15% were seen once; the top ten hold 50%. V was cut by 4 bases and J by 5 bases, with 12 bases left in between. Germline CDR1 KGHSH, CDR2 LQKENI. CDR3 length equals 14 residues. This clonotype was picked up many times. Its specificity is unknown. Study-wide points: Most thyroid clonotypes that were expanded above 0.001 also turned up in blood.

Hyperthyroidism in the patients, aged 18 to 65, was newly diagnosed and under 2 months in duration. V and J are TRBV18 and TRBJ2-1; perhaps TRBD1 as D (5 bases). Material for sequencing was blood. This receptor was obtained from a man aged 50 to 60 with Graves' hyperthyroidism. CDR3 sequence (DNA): TGTGCCAGCTCACAAGACAGAGCGAACAATGAGCAGTTCTTC. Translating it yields CASSQDRANNEQFF.